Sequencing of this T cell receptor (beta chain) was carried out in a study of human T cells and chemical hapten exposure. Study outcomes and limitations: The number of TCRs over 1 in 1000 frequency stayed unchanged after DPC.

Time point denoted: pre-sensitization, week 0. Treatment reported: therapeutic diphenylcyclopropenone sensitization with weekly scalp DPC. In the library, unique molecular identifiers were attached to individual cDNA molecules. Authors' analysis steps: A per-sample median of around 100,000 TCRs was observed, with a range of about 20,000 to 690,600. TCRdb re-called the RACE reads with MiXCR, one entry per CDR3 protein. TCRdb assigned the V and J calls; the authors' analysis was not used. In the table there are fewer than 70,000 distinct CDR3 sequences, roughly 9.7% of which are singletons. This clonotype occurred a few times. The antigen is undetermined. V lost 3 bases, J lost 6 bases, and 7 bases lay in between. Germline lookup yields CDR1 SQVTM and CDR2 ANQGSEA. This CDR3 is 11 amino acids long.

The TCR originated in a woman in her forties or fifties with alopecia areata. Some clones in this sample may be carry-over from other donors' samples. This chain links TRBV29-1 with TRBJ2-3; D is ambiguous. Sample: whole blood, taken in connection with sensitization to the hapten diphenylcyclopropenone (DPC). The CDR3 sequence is CSVDGFDTQYF. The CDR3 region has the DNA TGCAGCGTTGACGGTTTTGATACGCAGTATTTT.